The 27 T cell receptor beta chains listed next were all sequenced from one sample in a study of cytomegalovirus exposure and HLA in healthy donors. The PCR was carried out with 60 Vbeta primers and 13 Jbeta primers. Profiling relied on immunoSEQ multiplex PCR, and the TCRdb table lists in-frame clones only, not all of them. The sample contains some 170,000 clones, about 69% of which appear only once. Sequencing input: PBMCs. All receptors derive from a male donor in good health and CMV-seronegative.

CDR3 region: CASSPDRGRGRNEQFF. CDR3 nucleotides: TGTGCCAGCAGCCCCGACAGGGGGCGCGGTAGGAATGAGCAGTTCTTC. J is TRBJ2-1 and V is TRBV7-2; 10 positions agree with TRBD1. V shed 5 bases, J shed 7 bases, and the junction held 11 bases outside the gene matches. Germline assignment: CDR1 SGHTA and CDR2 FQGNSA. This CDR3 region has 16 residues.

The V and J genes are TRBV6-6 and TRBJ1-5; a possible D gene is TRBD1 (5 bases). Germline loops: CDR1 MNHNY, CDR2 SVGAGI (reference sequence). V was pared by 8 bases and J by 2 bases, with 13 bases between. The CDR3 is 14 residues long. The CDR3 DNA sequence: TGTGCCAGCCTGATAGGGGCGGGCAATCAGCCCCAGCATTTT. Amino acids: CASLIGAGNQPQHF.

The chain combines TRBV19 with TRBJ1-5; weak D call: TRBD1 (5 bases). V dropped 11 bases and J dropped 2 bases, with 13 bases sitting between them. This CDR3 is built from 13 residues. The germline gives CDR1 LNHDA, CDR2 SQIVND (reference sequence). CDR3: CAVSWGGNQPQHF. The CDR3 coding sequence is TGTGCCGTTTCCTGGGGGGGCAATCAGCCCCAGCATTTT.

This rearrangement joins TRBV12-5 to TRBJ2-6; 11 nucleotides align to TRBD2. Germline values: CDR1 LGHNT, CDR2 FRNRAP. J lost 1 base, V lost 4 bases, and 6 bases had no gene match. The CDR3 totals 18 residues. The CDR3 DNA is TGTGCTAGTGGTTGGGCTAGCGGGGGGTGGTCTGGGGCCAACGTCCTGACTTTC. Protein product: CASGWASGGWSGANVLTF. The full variable domain, rest sourced from reference TRBV12-5 and TRBJ2-6, is DARVTQTPRHKVTEMGQEVTMRCQPILGHNTVFWYRQTMMQGLELLAYFRNRAPLDDSGMPKDRFSAEMPDATLATLKIQPSEPRDSAVYFCASGWASGGWSGANVLTFGAGSRLTVL.

This clone was seen a handful of times. The CDR3 reads CASSFTAGGYSYNEQFF. CDR3 coding DNA: TGTGCCAGCAGTTTTACAGCGGGAGGTTACTCCTACAATGAGCAGTTCTTC. The V call is TRBV28, the J call TRBJ2-1, with TRBD2 matching over 9 bases. V shed 3 bases and J 0 bases; nucleotides not matched to a gene: 6. The CDR3 length is 17 residues. The germline V gene encodes CDR1 MDHEN and CDR2 SYDVKM.

The rearrangement joins TRBV10-1 to TRBJ2-5, with TRBD2 matching 7 bases. Gene TRBJ2-7 matches the end of the DNA better, so the J call may be wrong. This CDR3 comprises 13 residues. The germline gives CDR1 WNHNN, CDR2 SYGVQD (reference sequence). The DNA for the CDR3 is TGCGCCAGCAGCGAGGGGAGGGGAGGCGAGCAGTACTTC. Protein product: CASSEGRGGEQYF.

The CDR3 sequence: CACRRDYNEQFF. CDR3 in DNA: TGTGCCTGCAGGCGGGATTACAATGAGCAGTTCTTC. This sequence joins TRBV30 and TRBJ2-1, with a tentative D call TRBD2 (6 bases). The CDR3 has 12 amino acids. V lost 6 bases and J lost 4, with 10 bases in between. Germline V gives CDR1 GTSNPN, CDR2 SVGIG (reference sequence).

This clone was seen a few times. Within the sample, other DNA sequences also encode this same CDR3. V usage is TRBV7-3 and J usage is TRBJ1-2; perhaps TRBD1 as D (6 bases). Germline loops: CDR1 SGHTA, CDR2 FQGTGA. The length of the CDR3 is 13 residues. V was cut by 5 bases and J by 2 bases, with 9 bases left in between. CDR3 in DNA: TGTGCCAGCAGCCCCGGACAGAACTATGGCTACACCTTC. It is translated as CASSPGQNYGYTF. Full variable domain (rest looked up from reference TRBV7-3 and TRBJ1-2): GAGVSQTPSNKVTEKGKYVELRCDPISGHTALYWYRQSLGQGPEFLIYFQGTGAADDSGLPNDRFFAVRPEGSVSTLKIQRTERGDSAVYLCASSPGQNYGYTFGSGTRLTVV.

The chain couples TRBV14 to TRBJ2-1; maybe TRBD2 (6 bases). Trimming took 3 bases from V and 6 from J, leaving 15 bases between them. Germline CDR1 is SGHDN and CDR2 is FVKESK. The CDR3 is made up of 15 amino acids. The DNA for the CDR3 is TGTGCCAGCAGCCACGGGGGAGGACCGGGCAATGAGCAGTTCTTC. It specifies CASSHGGGPGNEQFF.

V and J are TRBV25-1 and TRBJ2-2; TRBD2 aligns across 8 bases. The junction had 2 bases not matched to a gene; V was cut back by 2 bases and J by 6 bases. Germline CDR1 MGHDK, CDR2 SYGVNS. The CDR3 length is 14 residues. CDR3: CASSESGSPGELFF. The CDR3 bases are TGTGCCAGCAGTGAAAGCGGGAGTCCCGGGGAGCTGTTTTTT.

The chain is built from TRBV7-9 and TRBJ1-4, with a possible D match to TRBD1 (6 bases). The CDR3 is 18 amino acids. Trimming took off 7 bases at V and 0 bases at J, with 21 bases between the two ends. Germline V gene data show CDR1 as SEHNR and CDR2 as FQNEAQ (reference sequence). DNA for the CDR3: TGTGCCAGCACCCGCGGACAGACCCTAACTGCAACTAATGAAAAACTGTTTTTT. Translating gives CASTRGQTLTATNEKLFF.

This sequence joins TRBV27 and TRBJ1-6; D might be TRBD1 (6 bases). V lost 6 bases and J 10 bases, leaving 13 bases between the germline ends. CDR3 size: 13 residues. Germline CDR1 reads MNHEY; CDR2 reads SMNVEV (reference sequence). The CDR3 DNA reads as TGTGCCAGCAGACAGGGCTACGGCTCACCCCTCCACTTT. Protein product: CASRQGYGSPLHF.

Points on this clone: A read error may produce the germline difference seen at one junction end. The CDR3 bases are TGCGCCAGCAGCCAAGCTGAAGGGACTGGCTCCTCCGAGCAGTATTTC. Its protein is CASSQAEGTGSSEQYF. This sequence joins TRBV4-3 and TRBJ2-7; tentative D call: TRBD2 (6 bases). Per the germline V gene, CDR1 is LGHNA and CDR2 is YSLEER. This CDR3 has 16 residues.

The chain employs TRBV2 and TRBJ1-2; D is ambiguous. Germline CDR1 and CDR2: SNHLY and FYNNEI. V lost 3 bases and J lost 1, with 9 bases in between. The CDR3 runs 14 residues. For the CDR3, the DNA is TGTGCCAGCAGTGACCGCGGCGGTAACTATGGCTACACCTTC. Protein product: CASSDRGGNYGYTF.

CDR3 DNA sequence: TGCGCCAGCAGCCACCCTAGCGGGGGGGCGGGAAATGAGCAGTTCTTC. Translating gives CASSHPSGGAGNEQFF. The rearrangement links TRBV4-1 to TRBJ2-1, with 12 bases fitting TRBD2. The CDR3 runs 16 residues. Germline CDR1 and CDR2: MGHRA and YSYEKL. Unmatched junction bases numbered 7, after V lost 3 bases and J lost 7 bases.

The chain uses TRBV5-4 and TRBJ1-4; D may be TRBD1 (5 bases). The V end was cut by 4 bases, the J end by 4 bases, with 11 bases between. Looked up from germline, CDR1 is SGHNT and CDR2 is YYREEE (reference sequence). This CDR3 region has 14 residues. CDR3 residues: CASSLEGYNEKLFF. CDR3 DNA: TGTGCCAGCAGCCTGGAGGGGTATAATGAAAAACTGTTTTTT.

This clone was seen more than once but under ten times. CDR3 DNA: TGTGCCTGGGGACTAGTTGAAAACATTCAGTACTTC. As protein: CAWGLVENIQYF. The chain employs TRBV30 and TRBJ2-4, with TRBD2 matching 7 bases. The ends lost 5 bases at V and 5 bases at J; junction bases unmatched: 3. Germline assignment: CDR1 GTSNPN and CDR2 SVGIG (reference sequence). CDR3 length equals 12 residues.

The V and J genes are TRBV6-1 and TRBJ1-1; D unresolved. Trimming shortened V by 2 bases and J by 5 bases, and 12 bases separated the two germline ends. The germline V gene has CDR1 MNHNS and CDR2 SASEGT. There are 14 residues in the CDR3. The CDR3 region has the DNA TGTGCCAGCAGTGAACCTGTGGGGAGGACTGAAGCTTTCTTT. Translation gives CASSEPVGRTEAFF.

This clone turned up a few times. The rearrangement links TRBV11-2 to TRBJ1-5, with D possibly matching TRBD1 (5 bases). Germline-derived CDR1 and CDR2 are SGHAT and FQNNGV. This CDR3 has 15 amino acids. V lost 2 bases, J lost 0 bases, and 8 bases lay in between. The CDR3 DNA reads as TGTGCCAGCAGCTTACGGAGGGGTAGCAATCAGCCCCAGCATTTT. It encodes CASSLRRGSNQPQHF. Full variable domain (missing parts from reference TRBV11-2 and TRBJ1-5): EAGVAQSPRYKIIEKRQSVAFWCNPISGHATLYWYQQILGQGPKLLIQFQNNGVVDDSQLPKDRFSAERLKGVDSTLKIQPAKLEDSAVYLCASSLRRGSNQPQHFGDGTRLSIL.

The chain is built from TRBV9 and TRBJ2-1, with 7 positions matching TRBD2. The CDR3 runs to 15 residues. CDR1 is SGDLS, CDR2 YYNGEE, per germline. V shed 0 bases and J 9 bases; nucleotides not matched to a gene: 9. CDR3 sequence: CASSVEASGYGEQFF. Written as DNA, the CDR3 is TGTGCCAGCAGCGTAGAGGCTAGCGGTTACGGTGAGCAGTTCTTC.

The chain recombines TRBV19 with TRBJ1-5, with a weak D call TRBD1 (5 bases). CDR1 LNHDA and CDR2 SQIVND come from the germline V gene (reference sequence). Between the trimmed V and J ends, which lost 2 bases and 4 bases, there was a span of 15 bases. This CDR3 contains 16 residues. The CDR3 bases are TGTGCCAGTAGTATAAGGTCAGGGCTGGTTAATCAGCCCCAGCATTTT. This encodes CASSIRSGLVNQPQHF. Full variable domain (remainder filled in from reference TRBV19 and TRBJ1-5): DGGITQSPKYLFRKEGQNVTLSCEQNLNHDAMYWYRQDPGQGLRLIYYSQIVNDFQKGDIAEGYSVSREKKESFPLTVTSAQKNPTAFYLCASSIRSGLVNQPQHFGDGTRLSIL.

This chain links TRBV6-5 with TRBJ2-7, with D unclear. The CDR3 has 11 residues. Germline V CDR1 and CDR2: MNHEY, SVGAGI. Trimming pared 8 bases from V and 2 bases from J, leaving 7 bases between. The CDR3 DNA is TGTGCCAGCCAAAGCACCTACGAGCAGTACTTC. Its protein product is CASQSTYEQYF.

V is TRBV11-2 and J is TRBJ2-1; D might be TRBD2 (5 bases). V lost 6 bases and J lost 7, with 13 bases in between. This CDR3 is built from 13 residues. Looked up from germline, CDR1 is SGHAT and CDR2 is FQNNGV. CDR3 DNA: TGTGCCAGCAGAGGACTGCGGAGGAATGAGCAGTTCTTC. It translates to CASRGLRRNEQFF.

The chain recombines TRBV9 with TRBJ2-1, with unresolved D. There are 13 residues in the CDR3. CDR1 and CDR2 from the germline V gene are SGDLS and YYNGEE. Trimming removed 0 bases at V and 5 bases at J, with 6 bases between. As DNA, the CDR3 is TGTGCCAGCAGCGTAGACTCTGACAATGAGCAGTTCTTC. Its translation: CASSVDSDNEQFF.

CDR3 residues: CASSVEGWVWSPLHF. The CDR3 DNA follows: TGTGCCAGCAGCGTAGAGGGGTGGGTATGGTCACCCCTCCACTTT. This chain uses TRBV9 with TRBJ1-6; maybe TRBD1 (5 bases). The CDR3 contains 15 residues. Trimming took off 0 bases at V and 10 bases at J, with 14 bases between the two ends. Germline CDR1 is SGDLS and CDR2 is YYNGEE.

Turning to this clone: A junction boundary mismatches the germline segment, possibly from a read error. The gene calls are TRBV7-9 and TRBJ2-4; TRBD2 matches at 9 bases. The germline V gene has CDR1 SEHNR and CDR2 FQNEAQ (reference sequence). The length of the CDR3 is 15 residues. The CDR3 DNA is TGTGCCAGCAGCTTAAGTATAATGCCCGGGACTAGCTTGCACTTC. As protein: CASSLSIMPGTSLHF.

The genes are TRBV6-6 and TRBJ1-1, with 7 positions matching TRBD1. The germline V gene has CDR1 MNHNY and CDR2 SVGAGI (reference sequence). The CDR3 sequence is 14 residues long. Trimming at V came to 8 bases and at J to 6 bases, leaving 12 bases not matched to a gene. In DNA, the CDR3 is TGTGCCAGCGAAAAGACAGGGTCTAGTGCTGAAGCTTTCTTT. Translated: CASEKTGSSAEAFF.